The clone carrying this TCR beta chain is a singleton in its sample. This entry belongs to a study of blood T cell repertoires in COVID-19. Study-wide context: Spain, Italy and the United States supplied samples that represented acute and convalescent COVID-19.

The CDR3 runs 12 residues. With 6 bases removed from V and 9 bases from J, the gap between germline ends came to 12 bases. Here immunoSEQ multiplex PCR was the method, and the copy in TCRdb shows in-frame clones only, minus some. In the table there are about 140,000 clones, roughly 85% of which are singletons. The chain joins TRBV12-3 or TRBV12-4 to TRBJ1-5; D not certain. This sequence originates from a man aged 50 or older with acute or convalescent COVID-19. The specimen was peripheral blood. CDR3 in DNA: TGTGCCAGCAGCCGCTCAAACGGGCCCCAGCATTTT. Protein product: CASSRSNGPQHF.